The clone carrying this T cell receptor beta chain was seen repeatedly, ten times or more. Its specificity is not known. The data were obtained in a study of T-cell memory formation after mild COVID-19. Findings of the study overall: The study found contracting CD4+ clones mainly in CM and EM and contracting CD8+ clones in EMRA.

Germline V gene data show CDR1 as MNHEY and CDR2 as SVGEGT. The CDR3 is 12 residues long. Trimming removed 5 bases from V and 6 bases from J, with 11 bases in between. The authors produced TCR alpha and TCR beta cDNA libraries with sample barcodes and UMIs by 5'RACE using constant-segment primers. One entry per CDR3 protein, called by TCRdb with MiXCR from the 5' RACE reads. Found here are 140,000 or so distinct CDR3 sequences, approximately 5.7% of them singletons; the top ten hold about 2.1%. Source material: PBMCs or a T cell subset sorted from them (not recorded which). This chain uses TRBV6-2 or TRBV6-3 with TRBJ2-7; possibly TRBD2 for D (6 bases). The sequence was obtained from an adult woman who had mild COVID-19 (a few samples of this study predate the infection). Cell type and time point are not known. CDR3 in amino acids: CASSKRRAEQYF. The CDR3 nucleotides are TGTGCCAGCAGTAAAAGGAGGGCCGAGCAGTACTTC.